The clone carrying this T cell receptor beta chain has only a few counts. Using unique molecular identifiers, the investigators prepared the TCRbeta library. TCRdb called the PCR reads again in MiXCR, with one record for every CDR3 protein. The table lists just over 950,000 distinct CDR3 sequences, about 29% of them singletons. This CDR3 region has 13 residues. V was pared by 4 bases and J by 7 bases, with 11 bases between. The data are from a study of T-cell reconstitution after alpha-beta-depleted transplantation in children. V is TRBV12-3 or TRBV12-4 and J is TRBJ2-1; D is perhaps TRBD1 (6 bases). Specimen: PBMCs, mostly from graft donor cells, collected 360 days after TCRalphabeta/CD19-depleted stem cell transplant. This clonotype was obtained from a boy in the first two years of life who had a stem cell transplant for SCID, so the T cells may come from the graft donor. CDR3 amino acids: CASSSHRVNEQFF. The CDR3 region has the DNA TGTGCCAGCAGTTCACACAGGGTTAATGAGCAGTTCTTC.